The 13 T cell receptor beta chains below were found in one sample sequenced in a study of OX40 agonist ivuxolimab in advanced cancers. The repertoire was sequenced with immunoSEQ multiplex PCR; TCRdb's copy has only in-frame clones and lacks some. The sample consists of around 63,000 clones, around 89% of them appearing once. Sequenced here: CD4+ or CD8+ T cells sorted from blood, sampled in a trial of the OX40 agonist ivuxolimab. The receptors were gathered from an adult with an advanced solid tumor such as melanoma, head and neck, liver or kidney cancer.

This clone is classed as medium-sized. The CDR3 spells CASSLELAGQETQYF. DNA of the CDR3: TGTGCCAGCAGCTTAGAACTAGCGGGACAAGAGACCCAGTACTTC. The genes are TRBV7-9 and TRBJ2-5, with 10 positions matching TRBD2. CDR3 length: 15 residues. Germline loops: CDR1 SEHNR, CDR2 FQNEAQ (reference sequence). V trimming: 1 base; J trimming: 2 bases; junction bases outside the gene matches: 1.

The CDR3 region is CASSISSGISTDTQYF. The CDR3 DNA reads as TGTGCCAGCAGTATTTCTAGCGGGATTAGCACAGATACGCAGTATTTT. The rearrangement joins TRBV2 to TRBJ2-3, with 9 nucleotides matching TRBD2. Germline-derived CDR1 and CDR2 are SNHLY and FYNNEI. Trimming cost V 5 bases and J 0 bases; bases outside gene matches: 6. The CDR3 is 16 residues long.

This chain connects TRBV6-5 to TRBJ2-5; TRBD1 is a possible D gene (6 bases). The CDR3 loop spans 14 amino acids. The germline V gene encodes CDR1 MNHEY and CDR2 SVGAGI. Trimming removed 6 bases from V and 5 bases from J, with 16 bases in between. CDR3 sequence: CASSPTGWRETQYF. CDR3 sequence (DNA): TGTGCCAGCAGCCCCACAGGGTGGCGGGAGACCCAGTACTTC.

The chain carries TRBV9 and TRBJ1-2; the D gene is possibly TRBD1 (5 bases). Germline CDR1 SGDLS, CDR2 YYNGEE. This CDR3 spans 15 amino acids. V was clipped by 4 bases and J by 6 bases, with 19 bases between them. The CDR3 region has the DNA TGTGCCAGCAGCCCCCGTCCTGGGGGGGAGGATGGCTACACCTTC. It translates to CASSPRPGGEDGYTF.

V usage is TRBV20-1 and J usage is TRBJ1-2; D gene uncertain. Trimming cost V 6 bases and J 5 bases, with 10 bases left between them. Germline V gives CDR1 DFQATT, CDR2 SNEGSKA (reference sequence). The CDR3 has 11 residues. As DNA, the CDR3 is TGCAGTGCCTATAGTATATATGGCTACACCTTC. Its protein is CSAYSIYGYTF.

The chain has TRBV4-1 and TRBJ2-5, with TRBD1 as a possible D gene (6 bases). The end of the DNA aligns better with TRBJ2-7, so the J call may be wrong. The CDR3 contains 13 residues. Germline V gene lookup returns CDR1 MGHRA and CDR2 YSYEKL. The CDR3 sequence is CASSTQQGYEQYF. Written as DNA, the CDR3 is TGCGCCAGCAGCACCCAACAGGGCTACGAGCAGTACTTC.

This chain links TRBV9 with TRBJ2-1, with TRBD1 matching 7 bases. V lost 4 bases to trimming and J lost 7 bases; unmatched junction nucleotides: 11. This CDR3 has 15 amino acids. Germline V CDR1 and CDR2: SGDLS, YYNGEE. The CDR3 loop reads CASSPRQGFLNEQFF. DNA of the CDR3: TGTGCCAGCAGCCCCCGACAGGGCTTCTTAAATGAGCAGTTCTTC.

A few counts support this clone. The chain recombines TRBV2 with TRBJ2-7; D is ambiguous. The CDR3 is made up of 13 amino acids. CDR1 and CDR2 (germline): SNHLY, FYNNEI. Trimming pared 4 bases from V and 4 bases from J, leaving 11 bases between. The CDR3 loop reads CASSVLQVYEQYF. The CDR3 DNA is TGTGCCAGCAGTGTTCTTCAGGTTTACGAGCAGTACTTC.

The chain uses TRBV29-1 and TRBJ2-1, with D perhaps TRBD1 (6 bases). The CDR3 runs to 12 residues. Trimming removed 7 bases at V and 10 bases at J, with 17 bases between. In germline, CDR1 is SQVTM, CDR2 ANQGSEA. The CDR3: CSGTPGAREQFF. The CDR3, as DNA: TGCAGCGGCACCCCAGGGGCCAGGGAGCAGTTCTTC.

The genes are TRBV27 and TRBJ2-1; D is ambiguous. V was shortened by 4 bases and J by 7 bases, with 17 bases between the two germline ends. Germline CDR1 and CDR2: MNHEY and SMNVEV (reference sequence). This CDR3 has 15 residues. The CDR3 DNA follows: TGTGCCAGCAGTTCGAACTCGGTTGCCCGGAATGAGCAGTTCTTC. Translated, it gives CASSSNSVARNEQFF.

This chain connects TRBV2 to TRBJ1-1, with no clear D. Deletions cut 8 bases from V and 0 bases from J, with 13 bases between. The CDR3 runs to 14 residues. Germline CDR1 is SNHLY and CDR2 is FYNNEI. Here the CDR3 DNA reads TGTGCCAGCGTTCCTGCGTTCTTGAACACTGAAGCTTTCTTT. It is translated as CASVPAFLNTEAFF.

The V and J genes are TRBV5-1 and TRBJ2-4, with 7 bases aligning to TRBD1. V shed 3 bases, J shed 0 bases, and the junction held 3 bases outside the gene matches. The length of the CDR3 is 15 residues. Germline-derived CDR1 and CDR2 are SGHRS and YFSETQ. CDR3 in DNA: TGCGCCAGCAGCTCCGGACAGGAAGCCAAAAACATTCAGTACTTC. This codes for CASSSGQEAKNIQYF.

The chain employs TRBV6-5 and TRBJ2-2; D possibly matches TRBD1 or TRBD2 (5 bases each). This CDR3 spans 15 amino acids. Trimming left V 4 bases short and J 2 bases short, with 11 bases between. The germline gives CDR1 MNHEY, CDR2 SVGAGI. CDR3 sequence (DNA): TGTGCCAGCAGTTTCCCGGGGACCAACACCGGGGAGCTGTTTTTT. It yields the protein CASSFPGTNTGELFF.